This T cell receptor (beta chain) was captured in a study of T cells after yellow fever vaccination. From the 5' RACE reads, TCRdb called clonotypes with MiXCR, one entry per CDR3 protein. This table has under 400,000 distinct CDR3 sequences, under 15% appearing once. The CDR3 runs 15 residues. Germline V gene data show CDR1 as SGHRS and CDR2 as YFSETQ. Trimming took 7 bases from V and 0 from J, leaving 11 bases between them. About this clonotype: What it binds is not known.

Findings and caveats of the study: Weaker, the secondary response peaked sooner, at day 5 versus 15.

The source of this sequence is a man in his late teens or twenties who received the YFV17D yellow fever vaccine. The source material was CD4+ T cells sorted from PBMCs, sampled 15 days after the yellow fever booster vaccination. The J gene is TRBJ2-6, the V gene TRBV5-1; a possible D gene is TRBD2 (5 bases). The CDR3 DNA follows: TGCGCCAGCGAGACGGGAAACTCTGGGGCCAACGTCCTGACTTTC. Its translation: CASETGNSGANVLTF.